The 15 T cell receptor beta chains below were found in one sample sequenced in a study of blood T cells in healthy people across ages. Next came a second PCR, run for 7 to 11 cycles, which used a sample-barcoded 5' primer along with a J-beta primer mix. TCRdb re-derived calls from the 5' RACE reads in MiXCR, one entry per CDR3 protein. The sample gives over 700,000 distinct CDR3 sequences, roughly 25% of which show up once; 9.4% is in the top ten. The data also belong to a second study, concerning T cells of mothers and their children.

The specimen sequenced was blood. The receptors shown here come from a boy younger than 18 in good health.

The V and J genes are TRBV12-3 or TRBV12-4 and TRBJ1-2; D might be TRBD1 (5 bases). This CDR3 is built from 14 residues. V dropped 3 bases and J dropped 3 bases, with 11 bases sitting between them. In nucleotides, the CDR3 is TGTGCCAGCAGTTTCCGGGAGGGGTACTATGGCTACACCTTC. Protein sequence: CASSFREGYYGYTF.

The rearrangement joins TRBV5-1 to TRBJ2-5; 8 bases agree with TRBD2. The J call may be mistaken, given a closer DNA end match to TRBJ2-1. The CDR3 extends over 15 amino acids. CDR1 and CDR2 (germline): SGHRS, YFSETQ. CDR3: CASSVGGLGSNEQFF. CDR3 bases: TGCGCCAGCAGCGTGGGGGGACTAGGGTCCAATGAGCAGTTCTTC.

This chain connects TRBV29-1 to TRBJ1-2; a possible D gene is TRBD1 (5 bases). This CDR3 is 12 amino acids long. The V gene lost 5 bases and the J gene lost 5 bases, with 12 bases spanning the gap. Germline loops: CDR1 SQVTM, CDR2 ANQGSEA. CDR3 nucleotide sequence: TGCAGCGTTTTTCAACAGGAATATGGCTACACCTTC. Its protein is CSVFQQEYGYTF.

The chain couples TRBV14 to TRBJ1-1; unclear D gene. V lost 8 bases and J lost 2, with 12 bases in between. CDR3 length equals 13 residues. Germline-derived CDR1 and CDR2 are SGHDN and FVKESK. In DNA, the CDR3 is TGTGCCAGCCACGGTCCTTTTAACACTGAAGCTTTCTTT. This codes for CASHGPFNTEAFF.

This clonotype has a handful of counts. This chain connects TRBV12-3 or TRBV12-4 to TRBJ2-2; D gene ambiguous. The CDR3 is 14 residues long. The germline V and J ends were trimmed by 2 bases and 8 bases, with 12 bases remaining between them. The chain's CDR3 is CASSLQALWGELFF. Here the CDR3 DNA reads TGTGCCAGCAGTTTACAGGCGCTTTGGGGGGAGCTGTTTTTT.

The V call is TRBV11-3, the J call TRBJ2-5, with D possibly matching TRBD2 (5 bases). This CDR3 spans 15 amino acids. V lost 1 base to trimming and J lost 2 bases, with 11 bases between them. Germline V gene sequence: CDR1 SGHNT, CDR2 YENEEA. The CDR3 protein is CASSLVDWYQETQYF. The CDR3 DNA is TGTGCCAGCAGCTTAGTGGACTGGTATCAAGAGACCCAGTACTTC.

The chain links TRBV6-6 to TRBJ1-2, with 7 bases lining up with TRBD1. With V trimmed by 6 bases and J by 13 bases, 8 bases remained unmatched. The CDR3 sequence is 11 residues long. Germline CDR1 reads MNHNY; CDR2 reads SVGAGI (reference sequence). CDR3 sequence: CASREDRKGTF. CDR3 coding DNA: TGTGCCAGCAGAGAGGACAGGAAAGGCACCTTC.

This rearrangement joins TRBV6-2 or TRBV6-3 to TRBJ2-7, with D possibly called TRBD1 or TRBD2 (5 bases each). Germline assignment: CDR1 MNHEY and CDR2 SVGEGT. There are 15 residues in the CDR3. V lost 4 bases to trimming and J lost 1 base, with 14 bases between them. The CDR3 nucleotides are TGTGCCAGCAGTTGCAGGGACGAGGGATCCTACGAGCAGTACTTC. Translated: CASSCRDEGSYEQYF.

In its sample, this clonotype was seen a few times. The V call is TRBV12-3 or TRBV12-4, the J call TRBJ2-4; D unclear. The length of the CDR3 is 14 residues. V shed 2 bases and J shed 3 bases, with 8 bases lying between them. CDR3 protein: CASSLLASKNIQYF. The CDR3, as DNA: TGTGCCAGCAGTTTACTGGCCAGCAAAAACATTCAGTACTTC.

The chain couples TRBV6-5 to TRBJ1-4; TRBD1 might be the D (6 bases). CDR3 length equals 17 residues. CDR1 is MNHEY and CDR2 is SVGAGI in the germline V gene. V was trimmed by 4 bases and J by 0 bases, leaving 15 bases between them. This CDR3 reads CASSSTTGSATNEKLFF. CDR3 DNA: TGTGCCAGCAGTTCCACCACAGGGAGTGCAACTAATGAAAAACTGTTTTTT.

V and J are TRBV4-1 and TRBJ1-2, with TRBD1 as a possible D gene (5 bases). V lost 1 base and J 4 bases, leaving 19 bases between the germline ends. Germline CDR1 MGHRA, CDR2 YSYEKL. The CDR3 runs 17 residues. The CDR3 reads CASSQVLEGTAPYGYTF. CDR3 nucleotide sequence: TGCGCCAGCAGCCAAGTCCTGGAGGGGACGGCACCCTATGGCTACACCTTC.

The rearrangement joins TRBV10-3 to TRBJ2-5; D might be TRBD1 (6 bases). The V gene's germline CDR1 is ENHRY and CDR2 SYGVKD. Trimming took 2 bases from V and 3 from J, leaving 13 bases between them. The CDR3 loop spans 15 amino acids. CDR3 protein: CAISEQDQGKETQYF. The DNA of the CDR3 is TGTGCCATCAGTGAGCAAGATCAGGGGAAAGAGACCCAGTACTTC.

This clonotype was counted between two and nine times. The J gene is TRBJ2-1, the V gene TRBV20-1, with a weak D call TRBD2 (6 bases). With the DNA end fitting TRBJ2-7 better, the J assignment may be wrong. The CDR3 totals 17 residues. CDR1 is DFQATT and CDR2 is SNEGSKA in the germline V gene (reference sequence). This CDR3 reads CSARVRAGAGSWDEQYF. The CDR3 region has the DNA TGCAGTGCTAGGGTCAGGGCCGGGGCGGGGAGTTGGGACGAGCAGTACTTC.

This clonotype was detected a few times. This rearrangement joins TRBV29-1 to TRBJ2-7; possibly TRBD1 or TRBD2 for D (5 bases each). The V and J ends lost 2 bases and 3 bases respectively, with 11 bases between them. This CDR3 has 13 amino acids. Germline V gives CDR1 SQVTM, CDR2 ANQGSEA. Here the CDR3 reads CSVELGTNYEQYF. CDR3 sequence (DNA): TGCAGCGTTGAACTAGGGACGAACTACGAGCAGTACTTC.

This clonotype was counted ten times or more. V gene TRBV7-2 combines with J gene TRBJ1-5; D is unresolved. V dropped 5 bases and J dropped 5 bases, with 10 bases sitting between them. The CDR3 contains 13 residues. Germline CDR1 SGHTA, CDR2 FQGNSA. CDR3 protein: CASSLGSYQPQHF. The CDR3 coding sequence is TGTGCCAGCAGCCTTGGATCTTATCAGCCCCAGCATTTT.